This T cell receptor beta chain was sequenced in a study of blood T cell repertoires in COVID-19. Repertoires were generated with immunoSEQ multiplex PCR, while TCRdb's copy carries only in-frame clones and drops some. In the table there are about 310,000 clones, 89% of which are singletons. The CDR3 sequence is 17 residues long. Trimming stripped 6 bases from V and 1 base from J, with 21 bases between. The germline V gene encodes CDR1 LGHDT and CDR2 YNNKEL (reference sequence). The source is a woman aged 35 to 49 who had recovered from COVID-19. Sequences were obtained from PBMCs or T cells enriched from blood (not recorded which). This chain uses TRBV3-1 (or the pseudogene TRBV3-2) with TRBJ1-1, with D perhaps matching TRBD1 (6 bases). Here the CDR3 DNA reads TGTGCCAGCAGAAGAGGGGGGAAGGGAGGGAAGAACACTGAAGCTTTCTTT. Translation: CASRRGGKGGKNTEAFF.